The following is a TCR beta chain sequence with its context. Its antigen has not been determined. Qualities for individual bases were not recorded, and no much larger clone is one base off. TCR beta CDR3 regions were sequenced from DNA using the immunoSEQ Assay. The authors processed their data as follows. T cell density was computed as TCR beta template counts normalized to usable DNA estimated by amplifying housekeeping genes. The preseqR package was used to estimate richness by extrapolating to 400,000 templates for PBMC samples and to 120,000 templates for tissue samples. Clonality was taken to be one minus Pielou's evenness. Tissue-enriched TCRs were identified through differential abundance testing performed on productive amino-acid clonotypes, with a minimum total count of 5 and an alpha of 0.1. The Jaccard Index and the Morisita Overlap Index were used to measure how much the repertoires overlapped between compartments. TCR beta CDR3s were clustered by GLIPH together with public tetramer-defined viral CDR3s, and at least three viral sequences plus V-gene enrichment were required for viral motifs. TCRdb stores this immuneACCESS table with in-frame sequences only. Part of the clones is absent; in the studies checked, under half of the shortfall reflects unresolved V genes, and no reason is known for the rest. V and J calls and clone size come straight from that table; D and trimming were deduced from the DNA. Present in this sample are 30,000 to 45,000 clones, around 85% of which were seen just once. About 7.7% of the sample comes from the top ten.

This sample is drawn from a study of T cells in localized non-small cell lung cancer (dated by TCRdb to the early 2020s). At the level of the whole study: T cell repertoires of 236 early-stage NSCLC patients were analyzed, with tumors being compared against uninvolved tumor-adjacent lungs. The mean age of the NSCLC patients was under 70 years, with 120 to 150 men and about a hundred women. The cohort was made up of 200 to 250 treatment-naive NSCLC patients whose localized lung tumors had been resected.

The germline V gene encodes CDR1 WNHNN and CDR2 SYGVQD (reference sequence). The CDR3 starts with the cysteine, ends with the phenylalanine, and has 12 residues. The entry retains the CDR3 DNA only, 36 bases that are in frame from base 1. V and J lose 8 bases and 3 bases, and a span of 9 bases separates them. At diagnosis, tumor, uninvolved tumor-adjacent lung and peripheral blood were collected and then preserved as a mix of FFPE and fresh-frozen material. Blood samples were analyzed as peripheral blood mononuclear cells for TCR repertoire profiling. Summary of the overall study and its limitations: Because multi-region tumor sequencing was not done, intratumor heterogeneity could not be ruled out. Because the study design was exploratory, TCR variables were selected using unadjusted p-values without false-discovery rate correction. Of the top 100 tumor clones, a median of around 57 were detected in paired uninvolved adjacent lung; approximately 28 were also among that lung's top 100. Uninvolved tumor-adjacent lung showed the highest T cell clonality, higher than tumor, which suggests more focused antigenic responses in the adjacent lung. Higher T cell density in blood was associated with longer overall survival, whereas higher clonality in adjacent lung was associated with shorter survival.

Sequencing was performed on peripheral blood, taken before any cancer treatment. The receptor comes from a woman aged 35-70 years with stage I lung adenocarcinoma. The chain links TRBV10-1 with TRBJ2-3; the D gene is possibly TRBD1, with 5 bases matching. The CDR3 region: CASGPGTDTQYF. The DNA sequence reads TGCGCCAGCGGTCCAGGGACAGATACGCAGTATTTT.